Sample share makes the clone carrying this T cell receptor (beta chain) medium-sized (0.01 to 0.1%). CDR3 length: 16 amino acids. The germline V gene encodes CDR1 LGHNA and CDR2 YNFKEQ. The V gene lost 0 bases and the J gene lost 2 bases, with 10 bases spanning the gap. This entry comes from a study of tumor and adjacent non-tumor tissue in lung cancer. A modified ARM-PCR protocol with three rounds of nested PCR amplified TCRbeta. In TCRdb, the multiplex PCR reads were re-called with MiXCR into one record per CDR3 protein. Among fewer than 150,000 distinct CDR3 sequences, around two thirds were seen once, and the ten largest hold over 15%. RNA was extracted from bulk tissue without any cell sorting.

The source of this sequence is a man in his fifties or sixties with small cell lung cancer. The source material was lung tumor tissue. The chain has TRBV4-2 and TRBJ2-2; D might be TRBD2 (5 bases). CDR3 nucleotide sequence: TGTGCCAGCAGCCAAGATCTGAGGGCCAACACCGGGGAGCTGTTTTTT. Translated, it gives CASSQDLRANTGELFF.